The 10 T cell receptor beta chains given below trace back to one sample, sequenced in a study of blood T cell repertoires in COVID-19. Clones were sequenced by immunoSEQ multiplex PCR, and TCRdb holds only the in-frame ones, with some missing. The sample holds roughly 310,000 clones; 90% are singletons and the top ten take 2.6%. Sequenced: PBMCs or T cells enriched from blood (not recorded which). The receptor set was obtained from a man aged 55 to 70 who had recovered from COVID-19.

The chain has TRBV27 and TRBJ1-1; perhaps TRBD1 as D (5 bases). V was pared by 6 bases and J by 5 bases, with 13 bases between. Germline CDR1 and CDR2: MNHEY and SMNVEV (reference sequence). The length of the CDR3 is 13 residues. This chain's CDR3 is CASSRNRGTEAFF. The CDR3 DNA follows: TGTGCCAGCAGCCGAAACCGGGGGACTGAAGCTTTCTTT.

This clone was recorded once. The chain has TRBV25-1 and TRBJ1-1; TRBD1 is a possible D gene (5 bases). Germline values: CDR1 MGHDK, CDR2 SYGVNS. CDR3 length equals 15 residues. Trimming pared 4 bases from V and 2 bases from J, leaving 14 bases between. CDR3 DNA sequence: TGTGCCAGCAGTGCCGCACGGACACCCAACACTGAAGCTTTCTTT. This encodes CASSAARTPNTEAFF.

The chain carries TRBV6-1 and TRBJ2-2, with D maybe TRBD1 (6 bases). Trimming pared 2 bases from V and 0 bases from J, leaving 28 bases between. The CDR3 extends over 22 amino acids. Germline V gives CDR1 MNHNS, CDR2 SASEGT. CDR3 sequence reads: CASSEFVELGSGASANTGELFF. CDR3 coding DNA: TGTGCCAGCAGTGAATTTGTGGAGCTAGGTTCAGGGGCCTCCGCGAACACCGGGGAGCTGTTTTTT.

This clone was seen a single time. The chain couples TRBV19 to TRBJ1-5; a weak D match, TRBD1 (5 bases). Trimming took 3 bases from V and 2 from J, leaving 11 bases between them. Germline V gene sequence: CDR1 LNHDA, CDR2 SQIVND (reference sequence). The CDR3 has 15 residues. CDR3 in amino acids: CASSISQGGNQPQHF. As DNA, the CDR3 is TGTGCCAGTAGTATTTCTCAGGGCGGCAATCAGCCCCAGCATTTT.

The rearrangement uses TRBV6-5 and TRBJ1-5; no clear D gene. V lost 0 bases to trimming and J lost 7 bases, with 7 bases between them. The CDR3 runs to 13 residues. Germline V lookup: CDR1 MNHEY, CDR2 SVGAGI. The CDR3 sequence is CASSYSVRQPQHF. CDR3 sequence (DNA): TGTGCCAGCAGTTACTCGGTCAGACAGCCCCAGCATTTT.

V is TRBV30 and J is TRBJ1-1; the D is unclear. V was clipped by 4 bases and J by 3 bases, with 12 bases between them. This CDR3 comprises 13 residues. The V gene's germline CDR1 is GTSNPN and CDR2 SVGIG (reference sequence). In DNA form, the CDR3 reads TGTGCCTGGACGAGGTTCGGGGACACTGAAGCTTTCTTT. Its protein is CAWTRFGDTEAFF.

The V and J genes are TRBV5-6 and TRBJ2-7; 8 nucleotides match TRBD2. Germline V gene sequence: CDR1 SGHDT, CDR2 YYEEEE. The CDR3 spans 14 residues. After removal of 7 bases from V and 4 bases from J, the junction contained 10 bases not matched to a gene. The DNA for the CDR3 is TGTGCCAGCCGTAAACTAGCGGAGCAATACGAGCAGTACTTC. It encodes CASRKLAEQYEQYF.

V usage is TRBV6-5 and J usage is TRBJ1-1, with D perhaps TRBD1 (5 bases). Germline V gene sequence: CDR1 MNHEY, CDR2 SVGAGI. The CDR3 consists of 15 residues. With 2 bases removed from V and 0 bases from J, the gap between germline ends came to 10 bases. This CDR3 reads CASSYDSRMNTEAFF. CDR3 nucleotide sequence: TGTGCCAGCAGTTACGACAGCCGCATGAACACTGAAGCTTTCTTT.

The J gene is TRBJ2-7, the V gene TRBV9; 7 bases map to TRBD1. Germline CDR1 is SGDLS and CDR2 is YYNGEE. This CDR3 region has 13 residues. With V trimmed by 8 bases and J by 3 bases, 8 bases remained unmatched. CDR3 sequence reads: CARTDGTVYEQYF. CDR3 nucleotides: TGTGCCAGAACTGACGGGACAGTCTACGAGCAGTACTTC.

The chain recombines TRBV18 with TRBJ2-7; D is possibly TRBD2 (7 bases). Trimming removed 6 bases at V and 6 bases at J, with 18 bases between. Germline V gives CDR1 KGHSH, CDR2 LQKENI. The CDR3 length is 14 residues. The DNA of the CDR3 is TGTGCCAGCTCCCAAGGGGGGGTTTACGGCGAGCAGTACTTC. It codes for CASSQGGVYGEQYF.